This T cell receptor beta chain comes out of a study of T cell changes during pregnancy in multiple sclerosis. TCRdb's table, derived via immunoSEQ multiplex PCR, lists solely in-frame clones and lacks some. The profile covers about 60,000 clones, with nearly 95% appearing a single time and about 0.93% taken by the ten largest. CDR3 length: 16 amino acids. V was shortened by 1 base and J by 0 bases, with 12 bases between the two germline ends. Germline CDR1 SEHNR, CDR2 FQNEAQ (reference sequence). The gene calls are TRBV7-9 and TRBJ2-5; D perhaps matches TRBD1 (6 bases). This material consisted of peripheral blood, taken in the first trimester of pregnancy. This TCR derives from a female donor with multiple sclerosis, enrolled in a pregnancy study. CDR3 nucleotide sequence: TGTGCCAGCAGCTTAGGACAGGAAATGTACCAAGAGACCCAGTACTTC. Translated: CASSLGQEMYQETQYF.